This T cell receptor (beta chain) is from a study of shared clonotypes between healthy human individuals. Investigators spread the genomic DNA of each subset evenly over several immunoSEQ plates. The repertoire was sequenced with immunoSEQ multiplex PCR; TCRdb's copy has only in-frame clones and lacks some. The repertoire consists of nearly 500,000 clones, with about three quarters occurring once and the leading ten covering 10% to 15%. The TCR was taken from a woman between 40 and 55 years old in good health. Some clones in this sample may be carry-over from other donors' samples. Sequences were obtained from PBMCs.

CDR3 coding DNA: TGTGCCAGCAGCGGGAGCGGGAGGCTCAACACCGGGGAGCTGTTTTTT. As protein: CASSGSGRLNTGELFF. The chain carries TRBV9 and TRBJ2-2; 9 bases agree with TRBD2. The V gene end was trimmed by 3 bases and the J gene end by 2 bases; junction bases not matched to a gene: 5. This CDR3 comprises 16 residues. Looked up from germline, CDR1 is SGDLS and CDR2 is YYNGEE.